This T cell receptor (beta chain) is drawn from a study of blood T cell repertoires in COVID-19. Study summary: Samples of COVID-19 (acute and convalescent) were obtained from the United States, Italy and Spain. Nucleic acid was either cDNA or gDNA, and it came from T cells, B-cell-depleted T cells, or PBMCs.

Assay used: immunoSEQ multiplex PCR; TCRdb lists only in-frame clones, some missing. The table has some 83,000 clones, around 84% seen once. The CDR3 contains 15 residues. The ends lost 6 bases at V and 5 bases at J; junction bases unmatched: 7. Germline CDR1 MNHEY, CDR2 SVGAGI. This sequence was found in a man in his forties or fifties with acute or convalescent COVID-19. The V and J genes are TRBV6-5 and TRBJ1-6, with 7 bases fitting TRBD1. Sequenced input: peripheral blood. CDR3 coding DNA: TGTGCCAGCAGCCCGAGACAGGGAAATAATTCACCCCTCCACTTT. Encoded protein: CASSPRQGNNSPLHF.